This is a list of T cell receptor beta chains from one sample in a study of control samples from healthy donors and cancer patients. Here immunoSEQ multiplex PCR was the method, and the copy in TCRdb shows in-frame clones only, minus some. The sample shows about 150,000 clones, more than 85% of them seen only once. The sequenced sample consisted of blood. The receptors were gathered from a woman aged 25 to 39 in good health. CDR3s include the opening cysteine and the closing phenylalanine or tryptophan. D genes are given only for firm matches. Clone size is given for some rows only: seen once, a few or many times, or a class if the clone is expanded.

j_gene: TRBJ2-7; abundance: once; d_gene: TRBD1; v_gene: TRBV4-2; len: 15; CDR3nt: TGTGCCAGCAGCCAATGGACAGGGAGCTCCTACGAGCAGTACTTC; CDR3aa: CASSQWTGSSYEQYF
j_gene: TRBJ1-2; abundance: NA; d_gene: NA; v_gene: TRBV5-8; len: 14; CDR3nt: TGTGCCAGCAACCTACCCGGGGGGCAGGGCGGCTACACCTTC; CDR3aa: CASNLPGGQGGYTF
j_gene: TRBJ1-1; abundance: NA; d_gene: TRBD1; v_gene: TRBV12-5; len: 14; CDR3nt: TGTGCTAGTAGGGGGACAGGGCTGAACACTGAAGCTTTCTTT; CDR3aa: CASRGTGLNTEAFF
j_gene: TRBJ1-3; abundance: NA; d_gene: NA; v_gene: TRBV5-1; len: 18; CDR3nt: TGCGCCAGCAGCTTGGTCGGGATAGCTCAGAGCTCTGGAAACACCATATATTTT; CDR3aa: CASSLVGIAQSSGNTIYF
j_gene: TRBJ1-1; abundance: NA; d_gene: NA; v_gene: TRBV10-3; len: 14; CDR3nt: TGTGCCATCAGTGACCAGGCCTTGAACACTGAAGCTTTCTTT; CDR3aa: CAISDQALNTEAFF
j_gene: TRBJ2-2; abundance: NA; d_gene: TRBD1; v_gene: TRBV7-6; len: 14; CDR3nt: TGTGCCAGCAGCTTACCAGGGGGCGACGGGGAGCTGTTTTTT; CDR3aa: CASSLPGGDGELFF
j_gene: TRBJ2-7; abundance: NA; d_gene: NA; v_gene: TRBV7-9; len: 14; CDR3nt: TGTGCCAGCAGCCTTCGGACGGATACCTACGAGCAGTACTTC; CDR3aa: CASSLRTDTYEQYF
j_gene: TRBJ1-4; abundance: NA; d_gene: TRBD1; v_gene: TRBV28; len: 16; CDR3nt: TGTGCCATCGGGGGGGGACAGGCTGTATTGGAAGAAAAACTGTTTTTT; CDR3aa: CAIGGGQAVLEEKLFF
j_gene: TRBJ2-7; abundance: NA; d_gene: NA; v_gene: TRBV6-5; len: 13; CDR3nt: TGTGCCAGCAAGCGGATCAGCTCCTACGAGCAGTACTTC; CDR3aa: CASKRISSYEQYF
j_gene: TRBJ2-1; abundance: NA; d_gene: NA; v_gene: TRBV6-4; len: 14; CDR3nt: TGTGCCAGCAGTGTTGCCGCCGATTACAATGAGCAGTTCTTC; CDR3aa: CASSVAADYNEQFF
j_gene: TRBJ2-1; abundance: NA; d_gene: TRBD1; v_gene: TRBV7-9; len: 16; CDR3nt: TGTGCCAGCAGCTTGGGACAGAGTGATGCCTCGGATGAGCAGTTCTTC; CDR3aa: CASSLGQSDASDEQFF
j_gene: TRBJ1-2; abundance: once; d_gene: NA; v_gene: TRBV7-2; len: 14; CDR3nt: TGTGCCAGCAGCTCGGGGGTTGGGGGGGCTGGCTACACCTTC; CDR3aa: CASSSGVGGAGYTF
j_gene: TRBJ2-5; abundance: NA; d_gene: TRBD1; v_gene: TRBV5-1; len: 13; CDR3nt: TGCGCCAGCAATGAGGGGGCCTCAGAGACCCAGTACTTC; CDR3aa: CASNEGASETQYF
j_gene: TRBJ2-7; abundance: NA; d_gene: NA; v_gene: TRBV30; len: 12; CDR3nt: TGTGCCTGGGGCAGGGGGGTTTACGAGCAGTACTTC; CDR3aa: CAWGRGVYEQYF
j_gene: TRBJ2-5; abundance: NA; d_gene: NA; v_gene: TRBV30; len: 13; CDR3nt: TGTGCCTGGAGTGTAGGGGGCCAAGAGACCCAGTACTTC; CDR3aa: CAWSVGGQETQYF
j_gene: TRBJ2-1; abundance: NA; d_gene: TRBD2; v_gene: TRBV11-2; len: 17; CDR3nt: TGTGCCAGCAGCTTAACTCCGGGACTAGCGGGATACAATGAGCAGTTCTTC; CDR3aa: CASSLTPGLAGYNEQFF
j_gene: TRBJ2-5; abundance: NA; d_gene: TRBD1; v_gene: TRBV4-1; len: 13; CDR3nt: TGCGCCAGCAGCGGGACAGGGGAAGAGACCCAGTACTTC; CDR3aa: CASSGTGEETQYF
j_gene: TRBJ2-5; abundance: NA; d_gene: TRBD1; v_gene: TRBV24-1; len: 13; CDR3nt: TGTGCCACCTCGGGACAGGTACAAGAGACCCAGTACTTC; CDR3aa: CATSGQVQETQYF
j_gene: TRBJ2-7; abundance: NA; d_gene: TRBD1; v_gene: TRBV18; len: 13; CDR3nt: TGTGCCAGCTCACCGGGACAGGTACACGAGCAGTACTTC; CDR3aa: CASSPGQVHEQYF
j_gene: TRBJ2-3; abundance: NA; d_gene: NA; v_gene: TRBV28; len: 17; CDR3nt: TGTGCCAGCAGCAGTTCAGCGCGATTTTTCAGCACAGATACGCAGTATTTT; CDR3aa: CASSSSARFFSTDTQYF
j_gene: TRBJ1-2; abundance: NA; d_gene: NA; v_gene: TRBV5-8; len: 15; CDR3nt: TGTGCCAGCAGCTTAGGGAGGCGGTGGTTCTATGGCTACACCTTC; CDR3aa: CASSLGRRWFYGYTF
j_gene: TRBJ2-5; abundance: NA; d_gene: NA; v_gene: TRBV2; len: 9; CDR3nt: TGTGCAATTAAAGAGACCCAGTACTTC; CDR3aa: CAIKETQYF
j_gene: TRBJ2-2; abundance: NA; d_gene: NA; v_gene: TRBV6-5; len: 11; CDR3nt: TGTGCCACCCTATACACCGGGGAGCTGTTTTTT; CDR3aa: CATLYTGELFF
j_gene: TRBJ2-5; abundance: NA; d_gene: TRBD2; v_gene: TRBV24-1; len: 14; CDR3nt: TGTGCCACCAGTGATAGCGGGAGGGAGAAGACCCAGTACTTC; CDR3aa: CATSDSGREKTQYF
j_gene: TRBJ1-5; abundance: NA; d_gene: NA; v_gene: TRBV12-5; len: 17; CDR3nt: TGTGCTAGTGGTTTGGTACTTCTGGGCGGTAGCAATCAGCCCCAGCATTTT; CDR3aa: CASGLVLLGGSNQPQHF
j_gene: TRBJ2-1; abundance: NA; d_gene: NA; v_gene: TRBV28; len: 14; CDR3nt: TGTGCCAGCAGCCCGGATCGTCTAGGCAATGAGCAGTTCTTC; CDR3aa: CASSPDRLGNEQFF
j_gene: TRBJ2-2; abundance: NA; d_gene: NA; v_gene: TRBV11-3; len: 15; CDR3nt: TGTGCCAGCAGCTTAGGTGGAGGGGTTAGCGGGGAGCTGTTTTTT; CDR3aa: CASSLGGGVSGELFF
j_gene: TRBJ2-1; abundance: NA; d_gene: NA; v_gene: TRBV4-1; len: 16; CDR3nt: TGCGCCAGCAGCCCAACCCCGGGGAGGTCCTACAATGAGCAGTTCTTC; CDR3aa: CASSPTPGRSYNEQFF
j_gene: TRBJ2-2; abundance: NA; d_gene: TRBD2; v_gene: TRBV6-4; len: 13; CDR3nt: TGTGCCAGCAGTGACGGGGGGGCCGGGGAGCTGTTTTTT; CDR3aa: CASSDGGAGELFF
j_gene: TRBJ1-2; abundance: NA; d_gene: TRBD1; v_gene: TRBV15; len: 14; CDR3nt: TGTGCCACCAGCATCCGGACAGGGGACAATGGCTACACCTTC; CDR3aa: CATSIRTGDNGYTF
j_gene: TRBJ1-4; abundance: NA; d_gene: NA; v_gene: TRBV18; len: 17; CDR3nt: TGTGCCAGCTCACCAACCTCTAGGGGAGGGAATGATGAAAAACTGTTTTTT; CDR3aa: CASSPTSRGGNDEKLFF
j_gene: TRBJ2-1; abundance: NA; d_gene: NA; v_gene: TRBV11-2; len: 12; CDR3nt: TGTGCCAGCGTCGGGGCGGGCGATGAGCAGTTCTTC; CDR3aa: CASVGAGDEQFF
j_gene: TRBJ1-2; abundance: NA; d_gene: NA; v_gene: TRBV7-2; len: 12; CDR3nt: TGTGCCAGCAGCTTGGTCGACTATGGCTACACCTTC; CDR3aa: CASSLVDYGYTF
j_gene: TRBJ2-4; abundance: NA; d_gene: NA; v_gene: TRBV24-1; len: 15; CDR3nt: TGTGCCACCAACGAGTTCCAGGGAGGCAAAAACATTCAGTACTTC; CDR3aa: CATNEFQGGKNIQYF
j_gene: TRBJ2-7; abundance: once; d_gene: NA; v_gene: TRBV21-1; len: 15; CDR3nt: TGTGCCAGCGGACCGGGGGACAGAAGAGATTACGAGCAGTACTTC; CDR3aa: CASGPGDRRDYEQYF
j_gene: TRBJ1-5; abundance: NA; d_gene: TRBD1; v_gene: TRBV6-5; len: 15; CDR3nt: TGTGCCAGCAGCAGGACAGGACCGTCGGACCAGCCCCAGCATTTT; CDR3aa: CASSRTGPSDQPQHF
j_gene: TRBJ1-1; abundance: NA; d_gene: NA; v_gene: TRBV12-3/TRBV12-4; len: 12; CDR3nt: TGTGCCAGCAGTTTATCCGTAAGGGAAGCTTTCTTT; CDR3aa: CASSLSVREAFF
j_gene: TRBJ2-1; abundance: NA; d_gene: NA; v_gene: TRBV12-3/TRBV12-4; len: 11; CDR3nt: TGTGCCAGCAGCCAGGGAAATGAGCAGTTCTTC; CDR3aa: CASSQGNEQFF
j_gene: TRBJ2-4; abundance: NA; d_gene: NA; v_gene: TRBV4-3; len: 16; CDR3nt: TGCGCCAGCAGCCAAGAGTTAGCGGTAGCCAAAAACATTCAGTACTTC; CDR3aa: CASSQELAVAKNIQYF
j_gene: TRBJ2-7; abundance: NA; d_gene: TRBD2; v_gene: TRBV5-5; len: 14; CDR3nt: TGTGCCAGCAGCTTGGCTAGCGGGCTCTACGAGCAGTACTTC; CDR3aa: CASSLASGLYEQYF
j_gene: TRBJ2-7; abundance: NA; d_gene: TRBD2; v_gene: TRBV3-1/TRBV3-2; len: 20; CDR3nt: TGTGCCAGCAGCCACGCCGGAGCAGCGGGAGGTAATAGAGGGACCTACGAGCAGTACTTC; CDR3aa: CASSHAGAAGGNRGTYEQYF
j_gene: TRBJ1-1; abundance: NA; d_gene: NA; v_gene: TRBV5-1; len: 15; CDR3nt: TGCGCCAGCAGCTTCCTCAGGAGTATGAACACTGAAGCTTTCTTT; CDR3aa: CASSFLRSMNTEAFF
j_gene: TRBJ2-1; abundance: NA; d_gene: NA; v_gene: TRBV7-9; len: 13; CDR3nt: TGTGCCAGCATCGGGGGATCCTACAATGAGCAGTTCTTC; CDR3aa: CASIGGSYNEQFF
j_gene: TRBJ2-3; abundance: NA; d_gene: TRBD1; v_gene: TRBV18; len: 15; CDR3nt: TGTGCCAGCTCATCCTACAGGGGGCTCTTAGATACGCAGTATTTT; CDR3aa: CASSSYRGLLDTQYF
j_gene: TRBJ1-4; abundance: once; d_gene: NA; v_gene: TRBV18; len: 14; CDR3nt: TGTGCCAGCTCGGCCTTGGGGCAGAATGAAAAACTGTTTTTT; CDR3aa: CASSALGQNEKLFF
j_gene: TRBJ2-7; abundance: NA; d_gene: TRBD1; v_gene: TRBV14; len: 12; CDR3nt: TGTGCCAGCCAAGGGACAGCCTACGAGCAGTACTTC; CDR3aa: CASQGTAYEQYF
j_gene: TRBJ1-5; abundance: once; d_gene: NA; v_gene: TRBV6-5; len: 14; CDR3nt: TGTGCCAGCATCGGCACACCCAGCAATCAGCCCCAGCATTTT; CDR3aa: CASIGTPSNQPQHF
j_gene: TRBJ2-7; abundance: NA; d_gene: NA; v_gene: TRBV18; len: 14; CDR3nt: TGTGCCAGCTCACCCGGGCAGGGCCTACTCGAGCAGTACTTC; CDR3aa: CASSPGQGLLEQYF
j_gene: TRBJ2-7; abundance: NA; d_gene: TRBD2; v_gene: TRBV6-5; len: 15; CDR3nt: TGTGCCAGCAGTTGGTTTGAAGCGGGAGTCAACGAGCAGTACTTC; CDR3aa: CASSWFEAGVNEQYF
j_gene: TRBJ2-2; abundance: few; d_gene: NA; v_gene: TRBV28; len: 16; CDR3nt: TGTGCCAGCAGTTTGGGGCAGGACGCAGGAATCGGGGAGCTGTTTTTT; CDR3aa: CASSLGQDAGIGELFF
j_gene: TRBJ2-7; abundance: NA; d_gene: TRBD1; v_gene: TRBV3-1/TRBV3-2; len: 12; CDR3nt: TGTGCCAGCAGCCATGCAGGGGGCGAGCAGTACTTC; CDR3aa: CASSHAGGEQYF
j_gene: TRBJ2-5; abundance: NA; d_gene: TRBD2; v_gene: TRBV3-1/TRBV3-2; len: 16; CDR3nt: TGTGCCAGCAGCCAGCTAGCGGGACTAGCCGGGGAGACCCAGTACTTC; CDR3aa: CASSQLAGLAGETQYF
j_gene: TRBJ2-7; abundance: NA; d_gene: TRBD1; v_gene: TRBV10-3; len: 14; CDR3nt: TGTGCCATCAGTGAATCAGGGGGCGGGTACGAGCAGTACTTC; CDR3aa: CAISESGGGYEQYF
j_gene: TRBJ2-1; abundance: NA; d_gene: TRBD2; v_gene: TRBV7-6; len: 16; CDR3nt: TGTGCCAGCAGCTTAGAGCCAGCGGGGCCCTACAATGAGCAGTTCTTC; CDR3aa: CASSLEPAGPYNEQFF
j_gene: TRBJ1-1; abundance: NA; d_gene: NA; v_gene: TRBV7-9; len: 15; CDR3nt: TGTGCCAGCAGCTTAGGCCCCGACGGACAGAGTGAAGCTTTCTTT; CDR3aa: CASSLGPDGQSEAFF
j_gene: TRBJ2-7; abundance: NA; d_gene: TRBD2; v_gene: TRBV4-1; len: 16; CDR3nt: TGCGCCAGCAGCCAACCCCGGACTAGCGGCACCTACGAGCAGTACTTC; CDR3aa: CASSQPRTSGTYEQYF
j_gene: TRBJ1-2; abundance: once; d_gene: TRBD1; v_gene: TRBV25-1; len: 13; CDR3nt: TGTGCCAGCAGAGACAGGGAACGGTATGGCTACACCTTC; CDR3aa: CASRDRERYGYTF
j_gene: TRBJ2-3; abundance: NA; d_gene: NA; v_gene: TRBV7-3; len: 15; CDR3nt: TGTGCCAGCAGCCTAGTAGCCGGGGCATCAGATACGCAGTATTTT; CDR3aa: CASSLVAGASDTQYF
j_gene: TRBJ1-1; abundance: NA; d_gene: NA; v_gene: TRBV3-1/TRBV3-2; len: 14; CDR3nt: TGTGCCAGCAGCCCCGGTCCGGGCCCCACTGAAGCTTTCTTT; CDR3aa: CASSPGPGPTEAFF
j_gene: TRBJ1-4; abundance: NA; d_gene: TRBD1; v_gene: TRBV19; len: 15; CDR3nt: TGTGCCAGTAGTGGAGCCGGGACAGGGCAAGAAAAACTGTTTTTT; CDR3aa: CASSGAGTGQEKLFF